This T cell receptor (beta chain) was captured in a study of blood T cell repertoires in COVID-19. The wider study: Both acute and convalescent COVID-19 samples were obtained from the United States, Italy and Spain. Nucleic acid was either cDNA or gDNA, and it came from T cells, B-cell-depleted T cells, or PBMCs.

Only in-frame clones appear in the TCRdb table, and some are missing; sequencing was by immunoSEQ multiplex PCR. The sample includes around 310,000 clones, just under 90% of them seen just once. Participant reports of clinical history set cohort assignment. Donors of Cohort 3 who recovered were those that had two negative PCRs, clearance, or symptom resolution. From germline, CDR1 is LNHDA and CDR2 SQIVND (reference sequence). V lost 5 bases, J lost 7 bases, and 15 bases lay in between. CDR3 length equals 14 residues. The sample was PBMCs or T cells enriched from blood (not recorded which). The chain uses TRBV19 and TRBJ2-1; D perhaps matches TRBD2 (6 bases). The sequence was collected from a woman in her 30s who had recovered from COVID-19. The CDR3 reads CASSLTGLQNEQFF. The CDR3 coding sequence is TGTGCCAGTAGTCTAACGGGACTGCAAAATGAGCAGTTCTTC.